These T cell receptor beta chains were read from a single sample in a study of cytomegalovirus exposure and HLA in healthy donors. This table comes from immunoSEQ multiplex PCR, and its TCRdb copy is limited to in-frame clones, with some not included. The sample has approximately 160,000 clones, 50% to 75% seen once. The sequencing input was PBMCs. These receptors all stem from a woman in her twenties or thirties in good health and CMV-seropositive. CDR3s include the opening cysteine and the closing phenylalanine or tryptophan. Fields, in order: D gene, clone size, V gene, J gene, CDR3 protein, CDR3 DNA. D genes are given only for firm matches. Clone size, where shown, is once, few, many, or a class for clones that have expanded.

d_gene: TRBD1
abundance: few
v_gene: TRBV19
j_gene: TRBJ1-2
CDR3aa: CASSLRPGQGAGYGYTF
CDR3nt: TGTGCCAGTAGTCTCCGCCCGGGACAGGGGGCGGGCTATGGCTACACCTTC

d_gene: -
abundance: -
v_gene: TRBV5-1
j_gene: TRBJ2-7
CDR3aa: CASSAITRTYEQYF
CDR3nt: TGCGCCAGCAGCGCAATAACTAGGACCTACGAGCAGTACTTC

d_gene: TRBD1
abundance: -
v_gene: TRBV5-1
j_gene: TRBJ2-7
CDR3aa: CASSPRDRLSYEQYF
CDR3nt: TGCGCCAGCAGCCCACGGGACAGACTCAGCTACGAGCAGTACTTC

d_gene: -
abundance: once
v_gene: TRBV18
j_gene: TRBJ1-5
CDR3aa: CASSPQEGDQPQHF
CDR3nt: TGTGCCAGCTCACCACAAGAGGGGGATCAGCCCCAGCATTTT

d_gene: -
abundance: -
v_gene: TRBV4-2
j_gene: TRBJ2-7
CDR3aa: CASSQEGPPGRYEQYF
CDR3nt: TGTGCCAGCAGCCAAGAGGGCCCCCCCGGTCGCTACGAGCAGTACTTC

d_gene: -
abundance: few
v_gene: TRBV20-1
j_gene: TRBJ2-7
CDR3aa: CSGGGEQYF
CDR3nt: TGCAGTGGAGGGGGCGAGCAGTACTTC

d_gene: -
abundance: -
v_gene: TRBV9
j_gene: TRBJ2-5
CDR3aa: CASSLGPSQEIQYF
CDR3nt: TGTGCCAGCAGCCTTGGGCCCAGCCAAGAGATCCAGTACTTC

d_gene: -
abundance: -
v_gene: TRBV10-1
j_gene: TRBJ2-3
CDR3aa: CASSSGQAPDTQYF
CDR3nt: TGCGCCAGCAGTTCCGGACAAGCCCCAGATACGCAGTATTTT

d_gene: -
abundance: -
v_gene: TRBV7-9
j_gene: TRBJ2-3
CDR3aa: CASSWAVAGQGDTQYF
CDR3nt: TGTGCCAGCAGCTGGGCGGTGGCAGGGCAAGGGGATACGCAGTATTTT

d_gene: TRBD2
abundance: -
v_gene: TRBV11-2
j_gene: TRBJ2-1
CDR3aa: CASSLDLAGSYNEQFF
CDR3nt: TGTGCCAGCAGCTTAGATCTAGCGGGGTCCTACAATGAGCAGTTCTTC

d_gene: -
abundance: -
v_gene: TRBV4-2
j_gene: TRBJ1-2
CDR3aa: CASSQVGSGISVGYTF
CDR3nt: TGTGCCAGCAGCCAAGTTGGGTCCGGTATTAGCGTCGGCTACACCTTC

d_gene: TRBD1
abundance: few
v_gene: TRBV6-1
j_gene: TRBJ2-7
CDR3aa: CASTWRQGDAEQYF
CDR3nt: TGTGCCAGCACATGGAGGCAGGGGGACGCCGAGCAGTACTTC

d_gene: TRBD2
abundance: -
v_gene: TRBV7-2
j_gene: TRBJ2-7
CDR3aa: CASSFATSGSHEQYF
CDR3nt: TGTGCCAGCAGCTTCGCGACTAGCGGGAGCCACGAGCAGTACTTC

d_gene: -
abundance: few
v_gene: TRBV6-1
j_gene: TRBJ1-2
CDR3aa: CASREGWLNYGYTF
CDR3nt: TGTGCCAGCAGGGAGGGGTGGCTTAACTATGGCTACACCTTC

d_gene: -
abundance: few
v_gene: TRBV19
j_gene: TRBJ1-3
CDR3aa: CASSHRTSGNTIYF
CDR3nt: TGTGCCAGTAGCCACAGGACCTCTGGAAACACCATATATTTT

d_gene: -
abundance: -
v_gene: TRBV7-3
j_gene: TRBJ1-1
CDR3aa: CASSLNGVVRGTEAFF
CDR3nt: TGTGCCAGCAGCTTAAATGGGGTGGTTAGGGGCACTGAAGCTTTCTTT

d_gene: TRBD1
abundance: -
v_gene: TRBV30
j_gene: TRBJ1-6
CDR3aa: CACRGTGALHNSPLHF
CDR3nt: TGTGCCTGCAGAGGGACAGGGGCCTTGCATAATTCACCCCTCCACTTT

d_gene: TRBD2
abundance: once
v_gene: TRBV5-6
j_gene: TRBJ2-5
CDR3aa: CASSQLAGDQETQYF
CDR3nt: TGTGCCAGCAGCCAACTAGCGGGGGACCAAGAGACCCAGTACTTC

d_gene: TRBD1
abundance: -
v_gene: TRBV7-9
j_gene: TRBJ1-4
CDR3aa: CASSLGQGLLEKLFF
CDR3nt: TGTGCCAGCAGCTTAGGACAGGGGCTTCTTGAAAAACTGTTTTTT

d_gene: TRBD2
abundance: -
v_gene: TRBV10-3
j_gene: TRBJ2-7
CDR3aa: CAISESAGREVYEQYF
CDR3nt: TGTGCCATCAGTGAGTCGGCCGGACGGGAGGTCTACGAGCAGTACTTC

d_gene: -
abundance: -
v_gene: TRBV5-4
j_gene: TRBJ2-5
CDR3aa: CASSPALGETQYF
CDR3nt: TGTGCCAGCAGCCCCGCTCTAGGCGAGACCCAGTACTTC

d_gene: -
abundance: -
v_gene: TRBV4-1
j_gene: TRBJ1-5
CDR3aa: CASSQELSRLGPQHF
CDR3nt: TGCGCCAGCAGCCAAGAGCTCAGCAGACTCGGCCCCCAGCATTTT

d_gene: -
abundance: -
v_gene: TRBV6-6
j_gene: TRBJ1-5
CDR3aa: CASSLSGSNQPQHF
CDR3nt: TGTGCCAGCAGCCTCAGCGGTAGCAATCAGCCCCAGCATTTT

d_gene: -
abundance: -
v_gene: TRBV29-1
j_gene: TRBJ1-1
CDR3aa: CSAVGAEAFF
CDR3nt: TGCAGCGCCGTAGGGGCTGAAGCTTTCTTT

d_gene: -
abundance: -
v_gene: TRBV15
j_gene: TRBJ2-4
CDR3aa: CATSRDRTGQAKNIQYF
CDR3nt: TGTGCCACCAGCAGAGATCGAACAGGGCAGGCCAAAAACATTCAGTACTTC

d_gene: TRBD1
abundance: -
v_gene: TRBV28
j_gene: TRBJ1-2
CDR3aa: CASIRDSATYGYTF
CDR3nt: TGTGCCAGCATAAGGGACAGTGCCACCTATGGCTACACCTTC

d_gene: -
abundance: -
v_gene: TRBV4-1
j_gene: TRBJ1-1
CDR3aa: CASSQVSGREEAFF
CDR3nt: TGCGCCAGCAGCCAAGTGTCGGGCAGGGAAGAAGCTTTCTTT

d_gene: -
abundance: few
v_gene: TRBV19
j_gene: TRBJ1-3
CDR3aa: CAIGDSGNTIYF
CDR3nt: TGTGCCATCGGGGACTCTGGAAACACCATATATTTT

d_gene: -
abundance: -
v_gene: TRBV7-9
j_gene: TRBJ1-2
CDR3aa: CASSPNGLAGGYGYTF
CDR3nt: TGTGCCAGCAGCCCGAACGGCCTTGCCGGCGGCTATGGCTACACCTTC

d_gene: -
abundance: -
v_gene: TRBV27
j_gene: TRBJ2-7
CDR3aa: CASSGFIGQTNSYEQYF
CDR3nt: TGTGCCAGCAGTGGATTTATAGGGCAGACTAACTCCTACGAGCAGTACTTC

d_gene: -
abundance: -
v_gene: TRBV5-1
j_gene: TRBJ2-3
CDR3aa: CASSLIPNRAGDTQYF
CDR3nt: TGCGCCAGCAGCTTGATCCCCAACCGAGCCGGAGATACGCAGTATTTT

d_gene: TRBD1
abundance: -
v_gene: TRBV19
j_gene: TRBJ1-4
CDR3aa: CASSAGQSTNEKLFF
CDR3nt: TGTGCCAGTAGTGCGGGACAGTCAACTAATGAAAAACTGTTTTTT

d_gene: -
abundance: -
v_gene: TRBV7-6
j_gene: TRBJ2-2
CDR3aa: CASTKGTGELFF
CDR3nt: TGTGCCAGCACAAAGGGGACCGGGGAGCTGTTTTTT

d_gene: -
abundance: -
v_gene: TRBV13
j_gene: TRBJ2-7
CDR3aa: CASSSRRGTVYEQYF
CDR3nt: TGTGCCAGCAGCTCTCGGAGGGGGACAGTGTACGAGCAGTACTTC

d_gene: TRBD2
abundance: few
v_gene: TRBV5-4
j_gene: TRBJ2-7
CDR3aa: CASSPTSGYEQYF
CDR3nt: TGTGCCAGCAGCCCCACTAGCGGGTACGAGCAGTACTTC

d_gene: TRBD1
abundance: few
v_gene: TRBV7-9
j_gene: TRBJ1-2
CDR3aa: CASSHSLVTGGYDGYTF
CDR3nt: TGTGCCAGCAGCCACTCCCTGGTTACAGGGGGCTATGATGGCTACACCTTC

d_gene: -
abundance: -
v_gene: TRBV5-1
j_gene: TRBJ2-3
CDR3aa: CASNPGTLGTDTQYF
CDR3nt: TGCGCCAGCAACCCCGGGACTCTCGGCACAGATACGCAGTATTTT

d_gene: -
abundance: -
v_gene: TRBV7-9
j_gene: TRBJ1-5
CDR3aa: CSSSLIDQPQHF
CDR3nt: TGTTCCAGCAGCTTAATCGATCAGCCCCAGCATTTT

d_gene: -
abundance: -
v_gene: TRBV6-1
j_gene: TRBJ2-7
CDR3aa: CASSEEGQGISYEQYF
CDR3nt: TGTGCCAGCAGTGAAGAAGGTCAGGGGATATCCTACGAGCAGTACTTC

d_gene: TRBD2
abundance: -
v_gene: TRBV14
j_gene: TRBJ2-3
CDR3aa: CASSHPTRESSTDTQYF
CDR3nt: TGTGCCAGCAGCCATCCGACGCGGGAGTCGAGCACAGATACGCAGTATTTT

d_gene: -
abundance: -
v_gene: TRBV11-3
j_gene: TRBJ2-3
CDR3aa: CASSQGAVDTQYF
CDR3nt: TGTGCCAGCAGCCAAGGTGCGGTGGATACGCAGTATTTT

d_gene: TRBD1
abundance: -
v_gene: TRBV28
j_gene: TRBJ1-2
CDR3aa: CASSITRRGQGGGYTF
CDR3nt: TGTGCCAGCAGTATAACACGAAGGGGACAGGGCGGAGGCTACACCTTC

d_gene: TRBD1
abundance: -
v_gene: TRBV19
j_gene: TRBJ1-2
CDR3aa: CASSMDRWSPSNYGYTF
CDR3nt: TGTGCCAGTAGCATGGACAGGTGGTCCCCTTCTAACTATGGCTACACCTTC

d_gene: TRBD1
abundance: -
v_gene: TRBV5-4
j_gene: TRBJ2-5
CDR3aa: CASSLDRGQETQYF
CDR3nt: TGTGCCAGCAGCTTGGACAGGGGGCAAGAGACCCAGTACTTC

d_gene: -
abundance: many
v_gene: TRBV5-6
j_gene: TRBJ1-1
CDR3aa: CASSPGGLAGTEAFF
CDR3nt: TGTGCCAGCAGCCCGGGGGGGCTAGCCGGGACTGAAGCTTTCTTT

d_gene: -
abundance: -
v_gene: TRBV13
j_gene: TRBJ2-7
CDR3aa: CASSLGDPAYEQYF
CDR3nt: TGTGCCAGCAGCTTAGGCGATCCGGCCTACGAGCAGTACTTC

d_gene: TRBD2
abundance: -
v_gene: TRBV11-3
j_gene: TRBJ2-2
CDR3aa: CASSPFPSGRNTGELFF
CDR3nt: TGTGCCAGCAGCCCTTTCCCTAGCGGGAGGAACACCGGGGAGCTGTTTTTT

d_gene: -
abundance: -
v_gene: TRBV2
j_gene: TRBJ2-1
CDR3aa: CASSTLERRPLSHNEQFF
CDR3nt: TGTGCCAGTTCTACTCTGGAGCGGCGTCCCCTGAGCCACAATGAGCAGTTCTTC

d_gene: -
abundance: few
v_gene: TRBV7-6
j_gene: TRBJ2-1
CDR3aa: CASSRRYGSYNEQFF
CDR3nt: TGTGCCAGCAGCCGCCGGTATGGCTCCTACAATGAGCAGTTCTTC

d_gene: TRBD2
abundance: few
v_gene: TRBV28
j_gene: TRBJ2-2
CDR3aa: CASSLQVAGGLMGELFF
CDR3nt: TGTGCCAGCAGTTTACAAGTAGCGGGGGGTTTGATGGGGGAGCTGTTTTTT

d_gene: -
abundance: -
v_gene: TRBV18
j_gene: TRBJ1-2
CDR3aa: CASSPESKTNYGYTF
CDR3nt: TGTGCCAGCTCACCAGAGAGCAAGACTAACTATGGCTACACCTTC

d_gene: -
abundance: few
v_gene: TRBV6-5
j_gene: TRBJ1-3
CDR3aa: CASSRAYRSGNTIYF
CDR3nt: TGTGCCAGCAGCCGAGCCTACCGCTCTGGAAACACCATATATTTT

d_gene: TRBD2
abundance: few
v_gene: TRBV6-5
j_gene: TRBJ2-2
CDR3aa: CASSIAGGTGELFF
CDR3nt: TGTGCCAGCAGTATAGCGGGAGGTACCGGGGAGCTGTTTTTT

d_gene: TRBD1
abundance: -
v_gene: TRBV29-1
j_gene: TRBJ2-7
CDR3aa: CSVPGQGDYEQYF
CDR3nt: TGCAGCGTTCCGGGACAGGGAGACTACGAGCAGTACTTC

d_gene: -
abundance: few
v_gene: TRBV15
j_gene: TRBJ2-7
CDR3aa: CATSRVAGEQYF
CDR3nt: TGTGCCACCAGCAGGGTGGCGGGAGAGCAGTACTTC

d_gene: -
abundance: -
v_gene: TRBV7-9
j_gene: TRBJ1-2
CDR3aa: CASSLGQVNYGYTF
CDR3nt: TGTGCCAGCAGCTTAGGCCAGGTGAACTATGGCTACACCTTC

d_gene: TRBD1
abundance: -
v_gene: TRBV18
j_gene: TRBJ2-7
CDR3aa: CASSPSYGTGRGEQYF
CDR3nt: TGTGCCAGCTCACCATCTTATGGGACAGGGCGAGGGGAGCAGTACTTC